This T cell receptor beta chain came from a study of cytomegalovirus exposure and HLA in healthy donors. This clone was observed a few times. Donors counted as nominally healthy when sampled, yet unrecorded immune exposures were likely. The PCR had 60 Vbeta and 13 Jbeta primers. TCRdb's copy holds only in-frame clones and misses some; the assay was immunoSEQ multiplex PCR. The sample has approximately 190,000 clones; over 65% are singletons. Sequencing was performed on PBMCs. This TCR was recovered from a woman aged 45-65 years in good health and CMV-seropositive.

In nucleotides, the CDR3 is TGTGCCAGCAGCCCCCAGTGGGAAAAACTGTTTTTT. It encodes CASSPQWEKLFF. The chain is built from TRBV6-6 and TRBJ1-4, with D unclear. With 6 bases removed from V and 8 bases from J, the gap between germline ends came to 10 bases. This CDR3 region has 12 residues. Germline V gene data show CDR1 as MNHNY and CDR2 as SVGAGI (reference sequence).